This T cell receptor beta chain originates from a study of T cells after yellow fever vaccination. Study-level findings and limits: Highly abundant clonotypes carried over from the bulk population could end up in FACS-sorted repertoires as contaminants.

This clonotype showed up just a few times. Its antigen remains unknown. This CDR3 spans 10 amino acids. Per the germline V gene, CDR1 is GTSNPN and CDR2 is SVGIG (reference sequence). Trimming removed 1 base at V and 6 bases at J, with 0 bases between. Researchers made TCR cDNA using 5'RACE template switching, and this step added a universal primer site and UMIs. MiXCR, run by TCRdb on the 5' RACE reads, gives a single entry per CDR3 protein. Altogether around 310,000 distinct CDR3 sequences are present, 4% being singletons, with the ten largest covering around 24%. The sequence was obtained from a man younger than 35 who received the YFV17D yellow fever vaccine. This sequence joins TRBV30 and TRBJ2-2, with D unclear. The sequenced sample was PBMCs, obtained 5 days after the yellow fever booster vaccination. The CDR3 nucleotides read TGTGCCTGGAGTGCCGGGGAGCTGTTTTTT. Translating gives CAWSAGELFF.